Shown below are 29 T cell receptor beta chains from a single sample sequenced in a study of blood T cell repertoires in COVID-19. Clones were sequenced by immunoSEQ multiplex PCR, and TCRdb holds only the in-frame ones, with some missing. The sample has some 200,000 clones, 82% seen once. The material sequenced was PBMCs or T cells enriched from blood (not recorded which). Receptors originate from a woman aged 55-70 years with acute COVID-19.

This rearrangement joins TRBV19 to TRBJ1-5, with D perhaps TRBD1 (5 bases). Trimming pared 10 bases from V and 3 bases from J, leaving 16 bases between. The CDR3 is made up of 14 amino acids. CDR1 and CDR2 from the germline V gene are LNHDA and SQIVND (reference sequence). The CDR3 DNA follows: TGTGCCACCACCCCTACGGACACCAATCAGCCCCAGCATTTT. Protein sequence: CATTPTDTNQPQHF.

The CDR3 DNA sequence: TGTGCCACCAGTGGCCGAGACAGGGGGCATAGAGAGACCCAGTACTTC. This codes for CATSGRDRGHRETQYF. The chain joins TRBV24-1 to TRBJ2-5; 10 nucleotides match TRBD1. Germline CDR1 is KGHDR and CDR2 is SFDVKD. This CDR3 spans 16 amino acids. With V trimmed by 5 bases and J by 4 bases, 9 bases remained unmatched.

The rearrangement joins TRBV7-2 to TRBJ2-3; 7 bases match TRBD2. V shed 5 bases and J 10 bases; nucleotides not matched to a gene: 9. The CDR3 has 13 residues. Per the germline V gene, CDR1 is SGHTA and CDR2 is FQGNSA. Here the CDR3 DNA reads TGTGCCAGCAGCCTCGGGAGGCTGCAGGCGCAGTATTTT. Encoded protein: CASSLGRLQAQYF.

The V gene is TRBV9, the J gene TRBJ1-3, with D possibly matching TRBD1 (5 bases). Looked up from germline, CDR1 is SGDLS and CDR2 is YYNGEE. The CDR3 loop spans 13 amino acids. Trimming removed 4 bases at V and 4 bases at J, with 9 bases between. CDR3 sequence: CASSPDTGNTIYF. The CDR3 coding sequence is TGTGCCAGCAGCCCGGACACCGGAAACACCATATATTTT.

The rearrangement uses TRBV6-6 and TRBJ2-3, with D maybe TRBD1 (7 bases). V was pared by 7 bases and J by 6 bases, with 23 bases between. The CDR3 spans 16 residues. Germline V CDR1 and CDR2: MNHNY, SVGAGI (reference sequence). CDR3 region: CASTRQGLRVLDTQYF. The CDR3 DNA reads as TGTGCCAGCACGAGACAGGGACTGCGTGTTCTCGATACGCAGTATTTT.

This rearrangement joins TRBV29-1 to TRBJ1-5, with a possible D match to TRBD1 (6 bases). The V end was cut by 4 bases, the J end by 6 bases, with 13 bases between. The CDR3 consists of 13 residues. Germline V gene data show CDR1 as SQVTM and CDR2 as ANQGSEA. The CDR3 bases are TGCAGCGTTGTAACAGGGTCGGGTCAGCCCCAGCATTTT. Translation gives CSVVTGSGQPQHF.

This chain uses TRBV9 with TRBJ1-2; 9 bases agree with TRBD1. CDR1 and CDR2 from the germline V gene are SGDLS and YYNGEE. With 0 bases clipped from V and 4 bases from J, the junction kept 4 bases outside the gene matches. This CDR3 is built from 15 residues. CDR3 in amino acids: CASSVVTGGLYGYTF. CDR3 bases: TGTGCCAGCAGCGTAGTGACAGGGGGGCTCTATGGCTACACCTTC.

This chain uses TRBV10-2 with TRBJ2-3, with 11 bases fitting TRBD2. Germline lookup yields CDR1 WSHSY and CDR2 SAAADI. V trimming: 7 bases; J trimming: 7 bases; junction bases outside the gene matches: 10. The CDR3 consists of 15 residues. Here the CDR3 reads CASMIAGGDLYTQYF. The CDR3 DNA sequence: TGCGCCAGCATGATAGCGGGGGGGGATCTATATACGCAGTATTTT.

This rearrangement joins TRBV18 to TRBJ2-2, with 7 bases matching TRBD1. The germline V gene encodes CDR1 KGHSH and CDR2 LQKENI. J was trimmed by 2 bases and V by 3 bases; bases with no gene match: 6. The CDR3 is made up of 16 amino acids. The DNA for the CDR3 is TGTGCCAGCTCACCCTTCACAGGGGTAAACACCGGGGAGCTGTTTTTT. Amino acid sequence: CASSPFTGVNTGELFF.

The chain recombines TRBV2 with TRBJ2-5; tentatively, D is TRBD2 (5 bases). This CDR3 is built from 15 residues. Trimming pared 10 bases from V and 1 base from J, leaving 19 bases between. Germline V CDR1 and CDR2: SNHLY, FYNNEI. The CDR3 is CATQRVERPQETQYF. The CDR3 DNA sequence: TGTGCCACCCAGAGGGTCGAGCGGCCCCAAGAGACCCAGTACTTC.

This chain uses TRBV19 with TRBJ2-7, with D possibly being TRBD1 (6 bases). CDR1 is LNHDA, CDR2 SQIVND, per germline (reference sequence). CDR3 length: 14 residues. V was cut by 3 bases and J by 5 bases, with 14 bases left in between. Here the CDR3 DNA reads TGTGCCAGTAGTATCAGGGGCGGCCCCCACGAGCAGTACTTC. It is translated as CASSIRGGPHEQYF.

The chain couples TRBV11-2 to TRBJ2-7, with D unresolved. Germline V gene data show CDR1 as SGHAT and CDR2 as FQNNGV. The germline V and J ends were trimmed by 2 bases and 5 bases, with 25 bases remaining between them. This CDR3 has 18 residues. The CDR3 is CASSLFFVFGDFRDEQYF. CDR3 sequence (DNA): TGTGCCAGCAGCTTATTCTTTGTCTTCGGCGACTTTCGGGACGAGCAGTACTTC.

The V and J genes are TRBV10-3 and TRBJ1-4, with TRBD1 matching over 7 bases. The ends lost 10 bases at V and 8 bases at J; junction bases unmatched: 7. This CDR3 comprises 12 residues. CDR1 and CDR2 from the germline V gene are ENHRY and SYGVKD. CDR3 residues: CATRDSREKLFF. The CDR3 DNA is TGTGCCACAAGGGACAGCCGGGAAAAACTGTTTTTT.

This clone showed up just a few times. This chain uses TRBV19 with TRBJ2-3; D gene uncertain. Trimming pared 5 bases from V and 1 base from J, leaving 10 bases between. The CDR3 has 14 residues. The germline gives CDR1 LNHDA, CDR2 SQIVND (reference sequence). The CDR3 sequence is CASSPLSGTDTQYF. The CDR3 bases are TGTGCCAGTAGTCCCTTATCAGGCACAGATACGCAGTATTTT.

V gene TRBV18 combines with J gene TRBJ2-7; 8 nucleotides align to TRBD1. J lost 2 bases, V lost 1 base, and 19 bases had no gene match. The V gene's germline CDR1 is KGHSH and CDR2 LQKENI. The CDR3 length is 20 residues. The CDR3 reads CASSPQPRTGMFERAYEQYF. CDR3 coding DNA: TGTGCCAGCTCACCACAGCCAAGGACAGGGATGTTTGAAAGGGCCTACGAGCAGTACTTC.

This chain links TRBV11-2 with TRBJ2-2; 13 bases map to TRBD2. The CDR3 runs 18 residues. CDR1 and CDR2 from the germline V gene are SGHAT and FQNNGV. Unmatched junction bases numbered 6, after V lost 5 bases and J lost 0 bases. CDR3 nucleotides: TGTGCCAGCAGCCTAAGACTAGCGGGGGGCCCGAACACCGGGGAGCTGTTTTTT. This gives the protein CASSLRLAGGPNTGELFF.

J is TRBJ2-7 and V is TRBV6-2 or TRBV6-3; 9 nucleotides agree with TRBD2. V lost 5 bases and J lost 4; bases outside the gene matches: 6. This CDR3 comprises 14 residues. Germline V gene data show CDR1 as MNHEY and CDR2 as SVGEGT. The CDR3 loop reads CASSLSGGLYEQYV. CDR3 DNA: TGTGCCAGCAGTCTTAGCGGGGGCCTTTACGAGCAGTACGTC.

The V gene is TRBV19, the J gene TRBJ2-3, with 11 bases matching TRBD2. This CDR3 has 15 residues. V shed 3 bases, J shed 1 base, and the junction held 0 bases outside the gene matches. Germline V gives CDR1 LNHDA, CDR2 SQIVND (reference sequence). The chain's CDR3 is CASSMGLAGTDTQYF. In nucleotides, the CDR3 is TGTGCCAGTAGTATGGGACTAGCGGGCACAGATACGCAGTATTTT.

The CDR3 bases are TGTGCCAGCAGCTTAGTCGGCAGGGAGGGCACTGAAGCTTTCTTT. This sequence encodes CASSLVGREGTEAFF. The J gene is TRBJ1-1, the V gene TRBV7-8; D might be TRBD1 (5 bases). CDR1 SGHVS and CDR2 FQNEAQ come from the germline V gene. The CDR3 extends over 15 amino acids. Between the trimmed V and J ends, which lost 1 base and 4 bases, there was a span of 13 bases.

The V call is TRBV19, the J call TRBJ1-4, with D possibly TRBD1 on 5 matching bases. The CDR3 is 13 amino acids. Germline CDR1 is LNHDA and CDR2 is SQIVND (reference sequence). V was clipped by 4 bases and J by 8 bases, with 11 bases between them. The CDR3 bases are TGTGCCAGTAGTACTCAGGGTGAGGAAAAACTGTTTTTT. Its protein is CASSTQGEEKLFF.

This chain uses TRBV30 with TRBJ1-1, with 10 positions matching TRBD1. Per the germline V gene, CDR1 is GTSNPN and CDR2 is SVGIG (reference sequence). Germline trimming cut 5 bases from V and 2 bases from J; bases unmatched to any gene: 8. The CDR3 has 15 residues. The CDR3 coding sequence is TGTGCCTGGTCGCCGGGACAGGGGACCAACACTGAAGCTTTCTTT. It yields the protein CAWSPGQGTNTEAFF.

The chain links TRBV5-1 to TRBJ2-1, with TRBD1 matching 9 bases. The germline V gene encodes CDR1 SGHRS and CDR2 YFSETQ. The J segment lost 8 bases and the V segment lost 7 bases, leaving 4 bases of the junction unmatched. This CDR3 contains 12 residues. The CDR3 loop reads CASQTGGDEQFF. DNA for the CDR3: TGCGCCAGCCAAACAGGGGGCGATGAGCAGTTCTTC.

The CDR3 nucleotides are TGTGCCATGAGGGAGGGCGGCACCGGGGAGCTGTTTTTT. This codes for CAMREGGTGELFF. The genes are TRBV10-3 and TRBJ2-2, with 7 bases identical to TRBD2. Per germline, CDR1 ENHRY and CDR2 SYGVKD. V dropped 9 bases and J dropped 4; count of bases not matched to a gene: 5. CDR3 length: 13 residues.

V gene TRBV29-1 combines with J gene TRBJ1-3; 9 bases are a match to TRBD1. Germline assignment: CDR1 SQVTM and CDR2 ANQGSEA. The CDR3 length is 14 residues. V trimming: 4 bases; J trimming: 2 bases; junction bases outside the gene matches: 3. The CDR3 DNA follows: TGCAGCGTTGTGGGACAGGGAGCTGGAAACACCATATATTTT. Translating it yields CSVVGQGAGNTIYF.

This clone was observed once. This chain joins TRBV11-2 and TRBJ1-5; D is unclear. V gave up 1 base and J gave up 4 bases, with 8 bases separating them. Germline CDR1 is SGHAT and CDR2 is FQNNGV. The CDR3 has 14 amino acids. The CDR3 sequence is CASSLGPVNQPQHF. The CDR3, as DNA: TGTGCCAGCAGCTTAGGCCCAGTTAATCAGCCCCAGCATTTT.

The chain links TRBV30 to TRBJ1-2; 8 positions agree with TRBD1. Germline CDR1 GTSNPN, CDR2 SVGIG (reference sequence). CDR3 length: 15 residues. V lost 5 bases and J lost 7; bases outside the gene matches: 15. Written as DNA, the CDR3 is TGTGCCTGGTTAGCCTTCGGACAGGGTGCGGCTGGCTACACCTTC. Translating it yields CAWLAFGQGAAGYTF.

The gene calls are TRBV6-2 or TRBV6-3 and TRBJ2-3, with D hard to call. The CDR3 length is 12 residues. V was pared by 6 bases and J by 8 bases, with 12 bases between. Per the germline V gene, CDR1 is MNHEY and CDR2 is SVGEGT. The CDR3: CASSLGLSTQYF. For the CDR3, the DNA is TGTGCCAGCAGCCTTGGTTTGAGTACGCAGTATTTT.

This clone was seen at least ten times. Other DNA sequences in this specimen translate into the identical CDR3. The V call is TRBV9, the J call TRBJ2-7; 9 bases map to TRBD2. The ends lost 6 bases at V and 2 bases at J; junction bases unmatched: 6. CDR1 is SGDLS, CDR2 YYNGEE, per germline. The CDR3 runs 14 residues. CDR3 coding DNA: TGTGCCAGCAACCCCGGCGGGAGGGCCTACGAGCAGTACTTC. Translation: CASNPGGRAYEQYF.

The rearrangement links TRBV7-6 to TRBJ2-3; 9 bases are a match to TRBD2. The CDR3 length is 16 residues. CDR1 SGHVS and CDR2 FNYEAQ come from the germline V gene. The V gene end was trimmed by 6 bases and the J gene end by 4 bases; junction bases not matched to a gene: 11. The CDR3 DNA is TGTGCCAGCAGTCCACTAGCGGGTGGGGGCGCAGATACGCAGTATTTT. Its translation: CASSPLAGGGADTQYF. The variable domain in full, completed from reference TRBV7-6 and TRBJ2-3, reads GAGVSQSPRYKVTKRGQDVALRCDPISGHVSLYWYRQALGQGPEFLTYFNYEAQQDKSGLPNDRFSAERPEGSISTLTIQRTEQRDSAMYRCASSPLAGGGADTQYFGPGTRLTVL.